The 15 T cell receptor beta chains below all came from one sample that was sequenced in a study of blood T cell repertoires in COVID-19. TCRdb's copy holds only in-frame clones and misses some; the assay was immunoSEQ multiplex PCR. Of roughly 57,000 clones listed, about three quarters were seen once; the top ten hold around 42%. Sequencing used peripheral blood. The receptors were sampled from a man between 65 and 85 years old with active or convalescent COVID-19.

This sequence joins TRBV9 and TRBJ2-1, with TRBD2 as a possible D gene (6 bases). The CDR3 sequence is 16 residues long. The V end lost 0 bases, the J end lost 4 bases, and 14 bases lay between the germline ends. Germline CDR1 reads SGDLS; CDR2 reads YYNGEE. The CDR3: CASSVEVRERYNEQFF. The CDR3 coding sequence is TGTGCCAGCAGCGTAGAGGTCCGGGAGCGGTACAATGAGCAGTTCTTC.

The chain employs TRBV30 and TRBJ1-2; D is uncertain. The CDR3 sequence is 14 residues long. CDR1 is GTSNPN, CDR2 SVGIG, per germline (reference sequence). V gave up 3 bases and J gave up 8 bases, with 19 bases separating them. The CDR3 DNA reads TGTGCCTGGAGCCTTGTAAATGGCCCGGGGGGCTACACCTTC. Translating it yields CAWSLVNGPGGYTF.

This rearrangement joins TRBV27 to TRBJ1-2, with 7 positions matching TRBD1. This CDR3 region has 13 residues. J was trimmed by 5 bases and V by 2 bases; bases with no gene match: 2. The V gene's germline CDR1 is MNHEY and CDR2 SMNVEV (reference sequence). CDR3 sequence (DNA): TGTGCCAGCAGTTTAGCAGGGGGTTATGGCTACACCTTC. Residues: CASSLAGGYGYTF.

This chain joins TRBV10-3 and TRBJ2-7; the D gene is possibly TRBD1 (6 bases). CDR3 size: 13 residues. Trimming cost V 3 bases and J 3 bases, with 9 bases left between them. Germline V CDR1 and CDR2: ENHRY, SYGVKD. The CDR3 reads CAISEQGGYEQYF. The CDR3 DNA sequence: TGTGCCATCAGTGAACAGGGTGGCTACGAGCAGTACTTC.

J is TRBJ2-7 and V is TRBV19, with 9 bases fitting TRBD1. V lost 5 bases, J lost 5 bases, and 10 bases stayed unmatched. This CDR3 comprises 15 residues. The germline gives CDR1 LNHDA, CDR2 SQIVND (reference sequence). CDR3: CASSGLRTGDDEQYF. CDR3 sequence (DNA): TGTGCCAGTAGTGGCCTCCGGACAGGGGACGACGAGCAGTACTTC.

This chain links TRBV12-5 with TRBJ2-7; D perhaps matches TRBD1 (6 bases). V lost 4 bases to trimming and J lost 1 base, with 20 bases between them. This CDR3 has 17 amino acids. The V gene's germline CDR1 is LGHNT and CDR2 FRNRAP. The CDR3 coding sequence is TGTGCTAGTGGTTCAACCCGAACAGGGAAGGGATCCTACGAGCAGTACTTC. It translates to CASGSTRTGKGSYEQYF.

This clone was observed a single time. The chain carries TRBV3-1 (or the pseudogene TRBV3-2) and TRBJ1-1; maybe TRBD1 (5 bases). Between the trimmed V and J ends, which lost 2 bases and 5 bases, there was a span of 15 bases. Germline assignment: CDR1 LGHDT and CDR2 YNNKEL (reference sequence). This CDR3 has 15 amino acids. The CDR3 sequence is CASSQPVQGRTEAFF. For the CDR3, the DNA is TGTGCCAGCAGCCAACCCGTTCAGGGTCGTACTGAAGCTTTCTTT.

This clone was observed a few times. The chain is built from TRBV9 and TRBJ2-7; D unclear. V lost 4 bases and J 3 bases, leaving 8 bases between the germline ends. CDR1 is SGDLS, CDR2 YYNGEE, per germline. The CDR3 is 12 amino acids. CDR3 DNA sequence: TGTGCCAGCAGCCCCCGAGGCTACGAGCAGTACTTC. Its protein product is CASSPRGYEQYF. Complete variable domain (other parts from reference TRBV9 and TRBJ2-7): DSGVTQTPKHLITATGQRVTLRCSPRSGDLSVYWYQQSLDQGLQFLIQYYNGEERAKGNILERFSAQQFPDLHSELNLSSLELGDSALYFCASSPRGYEQYFGPGTRLTVT.

This clone was recorded once. The V gene is TRBV5-1, the J gene TRBJ1-4; 11 bases are shared with TRBD1. The V gene's germline CDR1 is SGHRS and CDR2 YFSETQ. The J segment lost 8 bases and the V segment lost 4 bases, leaving 7 bases of the junction unmatched. This CDR3 region has 15 residues. CDR3 protein: CASSLGTGGNEKLFF. CDR3 DNA: TGCGCCAGCAGCCTAGGGACAGGGGGGAACGAAAAACTGTTTTTT.

This chain uses TRBV18 with TRBJ2-7; no reliable D call. The V end lost 5 bases, the J end lost 7 bases, and 18 bases lay between the germline ends. Germline lookup yields CDR1 KGHSH and CDR2 LQKENI. The CDR3 spans 14 residues. The CDR3 region is CASSFRHLSWEQYF. The DNA for the CDR3 is TGTGCCAGCTCATTCAGACACCTATCTTGGGAGCAGTACTTC.

The rearrangement links TRBV7-9 to TRBJ1-4; unclear D gene. This CDR3 has 15 residues. From germline, CDR1 is SEHNR and CDR2 FQNEAQ (reference sequence). The V and J ends lost 1 base and 0 bases respectively, with 6 bases between them. CDR3 residues: CASSLGEATNEKLFF. In nucleotides, the CDR3 is TGTGCCAGCAGCTTAGGCGAAGCAACTAATGAAAAACTGTTTTTT.

This rearrangement joins TRBV28 to TRBJ1-1, with D perhaps matching TRBD1 (6 bases). Trimming removed 6 bases at V and 5 bases at J, with 16 bases between. This CDR3 has 14 residues. Germline V gives CDR1 MDHEN, CDR2 SYDVKM. The CDR3 sequence: CASSPAAGATEAFF. The CDR3 region has the DNA TGTGCCAGCAGCCCCGCGGCGGGGGCGACTGAAGCTTTCTTT.

The J gene is TRBJ1-5, the V gene TRBV29-1; the D gene is possibly TRBD1 (5 bases). The V gene lost 6 bases and the J gene lost 11 bases, with 14 bases spanning the gap. This CDR3 comprises 11 residues. Germline V lookup: CDR1 SQVTM, CDR2 ANQGSEA. CDR3 protein: CSVGRESAQHF. The CDR3 DNA is TGCAGCGTGGGGCGGGAATCAGCCCAGCATTTT.

V and J are TRBV7-9 and TRBJ1-1; 8 positions agree with TRBD1. This CDR3 spans 13 amino acids. Germline V gives CDR1 SEHNR, CDR2 FQNEAQ (reference sequence). J gave up 3 bases and V 5 bases, and 2 bases lay outside the gene matches. The CDR3 coding sequence is TGTGCCAGCAGCCCGGACAGGGACACTGAAGCTTTCTTT. It yields the protein CASSPDRDTEAFF.

The table lists this clone with many counts. This chain's CDR3 is CASSLAPTEAFF. The CDR3 DNA reads as TGTGCCAGCAGCTTAGCCCCAACTGAAGCTTTCTTT. This chain joins TRBV11-3 and TRBJ1-1, with unresolved D. V was clipped by 1 base and J by 5 bases, with 5 bases between them. Germline lookup yields CDR1 SGHNT and CDR2 YENEEA. This CDR3 contains 12 residues.